The clone carrying this TCR beta chain was observed many times. Its target is unknown. A single record per CDR3 protein comes from TCRdb applying MiXCR to the RT-PCR reads. The sample lists under 500,000 distinct CDR3 sequences, approximately 9.9% occurring once. The ends were cut back, 0 bases at V and 3 bases at J, with 10 bases in the middle. Germline values: CDR1 SGHRS, CDR2 YFSETQ. The CDR3 sequence is 15 residues long. This sample is part of a study of response to subunit inactivated influenza vaccine. Study outcomes and limitations: The study's authors posited that every seasonal influenza vaccination enlists few new T cells.

The sequenced sample was PBMCs from blood, obtained about 40 days after vaccination. The chain links TRBV5-1 to TRBJ2-1, with D perhaps TRBD1 (6 bases). This TCR came from a man aged 50-59 years who received an inactivated influenza vaccine. In DNA, the CDR3 is TGCGCCAGCAGCTTGGCAGGGGACCTCTACAATGAGCAGTTCTTC. It is translated as CASSLAGDLYNEQFF.